This TCR beta chain was sequenced during a study of T cells in Graves' hyperthyroidism and ophthalmopathy (dated by TCRdb to 2018 to 2020). At the level of the whole study: Peripheral blood samples were taken at the time of initial diagnosis, prior to any treatment. TCR V-J signatures able to tell the groups apart were searched for in a discovery cohort of 90 to 100 patients, of whom 43 had Graves' ophthalmopathy and 57 had stable Graves' hyperthyroidism. An independent validation cohort of fewer than 20 hyperthyroidism patients and 17 patients who later progressed to ophthalmopathy tested prospective prediction of ophthalmopathy. The approximately 100 discovery patients were randomly divided into training and test sets at a 7:3 ratio. In roughly six Graves' hyperthyroidism patients, the study also compared T-cell repertoires from thyroid tissue with T-cell repertoires from blood. After sampling, hyperthyroidism patients received methimazole starting at 30 mg daily, and ophthalmopathy patients received high-dose intravenous methylprednisolone. The paper reports TCR Vbeta CDR3 sequencing of 135 peripheral blood samples: approximately 43 ophthalmopathy, about 75 hyperthyroidism and about 17 progressor patients.

CDR1 is given as SQVTM and CDR2 as ANQGSEA, both from the germline V gene. The germline V end is reduced by 0 bases and the J end by 3 bases; junction bases left unmatched: 7. The cysteine opens and the phenylalanine closes a CDR3 of 15 amino acids. Only the CDR3 DNA stays, 45 bases, in frame from base 1. Amplification of TCR beta CDR3 regions was carried out from RNA transcripts. The TCR CDR3 was subjected to a first round of RT-PCR using the HTBI primer set and the Qiagen OneStep RT-PCR kit. Libraries were constructed in a second round of multiplex PCR, after which size selection and purification were performed. Paired-end sequencing of the libraries was performed with 100 bp reads on an Illumina HiSeq2000. The authors' pipeline ran thus. SOAPnuke was used to process the raw data, removing reads that contained adapters or uncalled bases, had a mean Phred below 15, or lacked an exact match to the constant primer or identifier. COPE v1.2.5 was used to merge high-quality paired reads, and clonotypes were defined as unique nucleotide sequences. Clonotypes were aligned to IMGT TRBV, TRBD and TRBJ reference segments using MiTCR v1.1. The analysis included only V-J combinations with a frequency above 0.0001, which together covered around 99% of the repertoires. A TCS score was defined as the ratio between F50 (clonal expansion) and ExV (chaos), using BLOSUM62-based TCRdist between CDR3 peptides within each V-J. Welch's t-statistics and random forest reduced around 510 V-J features to under 15, which were used in a naive Bayes classifier (R e1071). Thyroid-blood repertoire similarity was quantified with the Morisita-Horn index. Using fastp trimming at Q25 and MiXCR clonotype assembly, TCRdb reanalyzed the public sequencing data and kept in-frame beta chains. Entries are consolidated by CDR3 protein sequence, retaining the most common genes and DNA. TCRdb's processing, not the authors' own work, is the source of the V and J calls. The sample table holds fewer than 750,000 distinct CDR3 sequences, of which roughly 14% were seen once. Approximately 4.2% of the sample is taken by the ten largest.

Paper-wide results and their limitations: A 13 V-J signature model separated ophthalmopathy from stable hyperthyroidism, with 87.88% sensitivity and around 84% specificity in cross-validation and 80%/75% in testing. Blood samples also contained most of the expanded thyroid clonotypes (frequency above 0.001), which suggests that blood repertoires may reflect thyroid immune responses. During validation, the model predicted progression to ophthalmopathy a median of about 5.9 months ahead of onset, with roughly 65% sensitivity and around 72% specificity. No statistical method was used to fix the sample size in advance, and group allocation was not hidden from the investigators.

Ten or more counts support this clonotype. Its antigen is unknown. No qualities accompany the bases; no much larger clone lies one base away. Ophthalmopathy patients had moderately to severely active disease, Clinical Activity Score of at least 3, NOSPECS grade of at least 4, and duration under 3 months. Any patient with an uncontrolled infection, another autoimmune disease, pregnancy or lactation was excluded. Clinical symptoms, serum thyroxine and TRAb, thyroid ultrasound, and orbital computed tomography formed the basis for the diagnoses. PBMCs were isolated from approximately 10 ml of fresh peripheral blood by Ficoll-Paque density gradient centrifugation. Trizol reagent was used to extract total RNA, and RNA quality was then checked on an Agilent 2100 Bioanalyzer.

Sequencing was done on a sample of blood. The sequence links TRBV29-1 to TRBJ1-2, and 7 junction bases match TRBD1. The clonotype comes from a woman between 35 and 50 years old with Graves' ophthalmopathy. The encoded CDR3 is CSVEDTTGIDYGYTF. The nucleotide sequence reads as follows: TGCAGCGTTGAAGATACGACAGGGATAGACTATGGCTACACCTTC.